This is a list of T cell receptor beta chains from one sample in a study of control samples from healthy donors and cancer patients. Some clones are missing from TCRdb's copy, which holds only in-frame ones; the method was immunoSEQ multiplex PCR. The data show 150,000 to 200,000 clones, 85% to 95% seen once. The sample was blood. The receptors were gathered from a man aged 25-45 years in good health. The CDR3 runs from the conserved cysteine through the conserved F or W. The D gene is left open where the match is weak. For some rows the clone size is stated as once, few or many, or as a class when expanded; others skip it.

v_gene	abundance	j_gene	d_gene	CDR3nt	CDR3aa
TRBV7-2	-	TRBJ2-3	-	TGTGCCAGCAGCTTACCCAGCGACAGCACAGATACGCAGTATTTT	CASSLPSDSTDTQYF
TRBV5-4	-	TRBJ1-2	-	TGTGCCAGCAGCTTTAGAAGGGAAGGCTACACCTTC	CASSFRREGYTF
TRBV30	-	TRBJ1-2	-	TGTGCCTGGAGTCTGGGGGATTCCGACTATGGCTACACCTTC	CAWSLGDSDYGYTF
TRBV11-2	-	TRBJ1-1	TRBD1	TGTGCCAGCAGCTTAGATCGGGCAGGGGGCCAGATATGGACTGAAGCTTTCTTT	CASSLDRAGGQIWTEAFF
TRBV19	-	TRBJ2-7	-	TGTGCCAGTAGTATCTCGGGTACCCCGGGGCGGGAGCAGTACTTC	CASSISGTPGREQYF
TRBV10-3	-	TRBJ2-2	TRBD2	TGTGCCATCAGTGACGCAGCGGGAGACACCGGGGAGCTGTTTTTT	CAISDAAGDTGELFF
TRBV11-2	-	TRBJ2-1	-	TGTGCCGGCAGCGCAGGACACTACTCCTACAATGAGCAGTTCTTC	CAGSAGHYSYNEQFF
TRBV4-1	-	TRBJ1-2	-	TGCGCCAGCAGCCAAGTGTTGACAGAAGCTAACTATGGCTACACCTTC	CASSQVLTEANYGYTF
TRBV10-2	-	TRBJ2-1	-	TGCGCCAGCAGGGACAGCTCCTACAATGAGCAGTTCTTC	CASRDSSYNEQFF
TRBV19	once	TRBJ1-1	-	TGTGCCAGTAGTAAAGGACAGATAACAATGAACACTGAAGCTTTCTTT	CASSKGQITMNTEAFF
TRBV27	-	TRBJ2-3	TRBD2	TGTGCCAGCAGGCTAGCGGGAATCGCAGATACGCAGTATTTT	CASRLAGIADTQYF
TRBV19	-	TRBJ1-2	-	TGTGCCAGTAGTCCGGAACCCTATGGCTACACCTTC	CASSPEPYGYTF
TRBV10-2	-	TRBJ2-2	-	TGCGCCACGGGCCCCTCGAACACCGGGGAGCTGTTTTTT	CATGPSNTGELFF
TRBV6-5	-	TRBJ1-1	-	TGTGCCAGCAGTCCCGGGACATCTAACACTGAAGCTTTCTTT	CASSPGTSNTEAFF
TRBV10-3	-	TRBJ1-5	-	TGTGCCATCAGTGAGTCGGCAGGGGAGGTTCAGCCCCAGCATTTT	CAISESAGEVQPQHF
TRBV5-1	-	TRBJ1-4	-	TGCGCCAGCAGCATCGGGCAGGGTAATGAAAAACTGTTTTTT	CASSIGQGNEKLFF
TRBV12-3/TRBV12-4	once	TRBJ1-1	-	TGTGCCAGCGGGAGGACTGAAGCTTTCTTT	CASGRTEAFF
TRBV4-1	-	TRBJ2-3	-	TGCGCCAGCAGCCGCCAATCCGGGGTATGTGCAGATACGCAGTATTTT	CASSRQSGVCADTQYF
TRBV5-6	-	TRBJ2-5	TRBD1	TGTGCCAGCAGCCAACAGGGGGCGCAAGAGACCCAGTACTTC	CASSQQGAQETQYF
TRBV5-1	once	TRBJ2-2	-	TGCGCCAGCAGTCAAGATCTCTTCACCGGGGAGCTGTTTTTT	CASSQDLFTGELFF
TRBV7-3	-	TRBJ2-7	TRBD2	TGTGCCAGCAGCTTAGAAGGGACTAGCGGAGCCTACGAGCAGTACTTC	CASSLEGTSGAYEQYF
TRBV2	-	TRBJ1-4	-	TGTGCCACACAGGGCGAGAATGAAAAACTGTTTTTT	CATQGENEKLFF
TRBV4-1	-	TRBJ2-1	-	TGCGCCAGCAGCCACCCGCCGAGTGAGCAGTTCTTC	CASSHPPSEQFF
TRBV6-4	few	TRBJ2-2	TRBD2	TGTGCCAGCAGTCTAGCGGGGGACACCGGGGAGCTGTTTTTT	CASSLAGDTGELFF
TRBV25-1	-	TRBJ1-1	-	TGTGCCAGCAGTGACAACACTGAAGCTTTCTTT	CASSDNTEAFF
TRBV29-1	-	TRBJ1-3	-	TGCAGCGTGAGCAAAGGGGCTAGCTCTGGAAACACCATATATTTT	CSVSKGASSGNTIYF
TRBV6-5	-	TRBJ1-1	-	TGTGCCAGCCGGAAAGAATCGGTCGGCACTGAAGCTTTCTTT	CASRKESVGTEAFF
TRBV7-2	-	TRBJ2-2	-	TGTGCCAGCAGCTTAGGTTCGAGGGCAGCCGGAGGTCGCACCGGGGAGCTGTTTTTT	CASSLGSRAAGGRTGELFF
TRBV5-1	once	TRBJ2-7	-	TGCGCCAGCAGCTTAAGCAGCTACGAGCAGTACTTC	CASSLSSYEQYF
TRBV21-1	-	TRBJ2-3	-	TGTGCCAGCAGCAACCGAACGGGAGGGCCGGTAGATACGCAGTATTTT	CASSNRTGGPVDTQYF
TRBV7-2	-	TRBJ2-1	-	TGTGCCAGCAGCTTAGGGGGTAGACTAGTAGGCCACAATGAGCAGTTCTTC	CASSLGGRLVGHNEQFF
TRBV2	few	TRBJ2-7	-	TGTGCCAGCAGACAGGGCTACGAGCAGTACTTC	CASRQGYEQYF
TRBV5-1	-	TRBJ2-2	TRBD2	TGCGCCAGCTCGACTAGCGGGAGCACCGGGGAGCTGTTTTTT	CASSTSGSTGELFF
TRBV19	once	TRBJ2-7	TRBD1	TGTGCCAGTAGTAGGGGACAGGGGCCTTCCTACGAGCAGTACTTC	CASSRGQGPSYEQYF
TRBV5-1	-	TRBJ2-5	TRBD1	TGCGCCAGCACCCCTCAGGGACAGGGGACCCAGTACTTC	CASTPQGQGTQYF
TRBV21-1	-	TRBJ1-6	-	TGTGCCAGCAGCGGGCATATAACTTCACCCCTCCACTTT	CASSGHITSPLHF
TRBV7-8	-	TRBJ1-2	TRBD1	TGTGCCAGCAGCCCTGACAGGGGGCTTCATGGCTACACCTTC	CASSPDRGLHGYTF